The source of this TCR beta chain is a study of T cell responses to AZD1222 COVID-19 vaccine. Notes on the study in general: Vaccine-associated CD4 TCRs spanned spike, dominant at 160-218 and 743-854. Spike-specific TCR depth and breadth grew after two AZD1222 doses. Repertoires were sampled only after the peak T cell response. Donors were largely white British and mainly female; clonal diversity was possibly underestimated.

As for this clone: What it recognizes is unknown.

Sequenced by immunoSEQ multiplex PCR; TCRdb stores in-frame clones only, minus some. The table has roughly 100,000 clones, around 89% seen once; the top ten hold around 2.5%. The V segment lost 1 base and the J segment 6 bases; nucleotides outside the gene matches: 4. Germline V gives CDR1 LGHDT, CDR2 YNNKEL (reference sequence). The CDR3 length is 14 residues. The chain recombines TRBV3-1 (or the pseudogene TRBV3-2) with TRBJ2-7; 9 positions match TRBD2. The material was peripheral blood, obtained on day 0 of AZD1222 vaccination. This clonotype was sampled from an adult in good health. The CDR3 nucleotides read TGTGCCAGCAGCCAAGGTGGACTAGCGTTCGAGCAGTACTTC. Its translation: CASSQGGLAFEQYF.